The subject of this entry is one TCR beta chain. The antigen is unknown. This sample stems from a study of post-analysis software for immune sequencing data. Across the study: Multiple sclerosis in the patients followed relapsing-remitting, secondary progressive and progressive-relapsing courses.

The V and J ends lost 7 bases and 1 base, in that order; junction bases with no gene match: 7. The germline CDR1 and CDR2 sequences are KGHDR and SFDVKD. The CDR3 contains 16 residues. Carried by the TCR beta cDNA libraries were unique molecular identifiers. Yield was some 500,000 cDNA molecules from 1 to 10 million T cells. In TCRdb, the PCR reads were re-called with MiXCR into one record per CDR3 protein. This sample yields roughly 700,000 distinct CDR3 sequences, of which just under 30% are seen a single time; around 0.56% belongs to the top ten. Study findings and constraints: With TRBV5-6, TRBV5-1 and TRBV20-1 included, about five TRBV segments were more frequent in patients than in controls. Those with multiple sclerosis, the patient group, showed significantly lower normalized Chao1 diversity than controls.

The chain employs TRBV24-1 and TRBJ2-3; TRBD2 aligns across 10 bases. The sequenced sample was blood. The receptor comes from a girl aged 10 to 17 with multiple sclerosis. In nucleotides, the CDR3 is TGTGCCACCAGCCCGACAGGGACTAGCGGCACAGATACGCAGTATTTT. It translates to CATSPTGTSGTDTQYF.